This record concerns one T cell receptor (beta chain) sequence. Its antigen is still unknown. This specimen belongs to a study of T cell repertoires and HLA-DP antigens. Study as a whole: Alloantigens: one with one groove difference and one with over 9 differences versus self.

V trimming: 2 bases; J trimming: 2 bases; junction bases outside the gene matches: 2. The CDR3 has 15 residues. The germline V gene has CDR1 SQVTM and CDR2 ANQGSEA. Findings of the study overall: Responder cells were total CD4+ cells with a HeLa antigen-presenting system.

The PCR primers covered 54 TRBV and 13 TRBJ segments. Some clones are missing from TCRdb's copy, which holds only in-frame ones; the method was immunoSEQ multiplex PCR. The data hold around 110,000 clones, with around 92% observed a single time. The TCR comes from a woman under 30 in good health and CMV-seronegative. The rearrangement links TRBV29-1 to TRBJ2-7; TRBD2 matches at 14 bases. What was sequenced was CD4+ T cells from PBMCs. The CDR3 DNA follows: TGCAGCGTTGAAAGGGGACTAGCGGGAGCCTACGAGCAGTACTTC. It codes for CSVERGLAGAYEQYF.